Listed here are 17 T cell receptor beta chains from one sample, sequenced in a study of cytomegalovirus exposure and HLA in healthy donors. The primer mix had 60 Vbeta and 13 Jbeta primers. Clones were sequenced by immunoSEQ multiplex PCR, and TCRdb holds only the in-frame ones, with some missing. Seen here are under 200,000 clones, roughly 73% observed once, and the top ten hold approximately 2%. Sequencing was performed on PBMCs. All receptors derive from a woman aged 30 to 39 in good health and CMV-seronegative.

As DNA, the CDR3 is TGCGCCAGCAGTTTGGCACGGGGAGGCAATCAGCCCCAGCATTTT. It encodes CASSLARGGNQPQHF. The chain employs TRBV4-1 and TRBJ1-5; D not certain. The V end was cut by 6 bases, the J end by 2 bases, with 14 bases between. The CDR3 contains 15 residues. Germline loops: CDR1 MGHRA, CDR2 YSYEKL.

This clone is a singleton in its sample. The chain employs TRBV4-2 and TRBJ1-1; the match to TRBD1 covers 7 bases. Germline V gives CDR1 LGHNA, CDR2 YNFKEQ. This CDR3 comprises 16 residues. The V segment lost 2 bases and the J segment 5 bases; nucleotides outside the gene matches: 11. For the CDR3, the DNA is TGTGCCAGCAGCCAATTTACAGGGGCGTCGGGGACTGAAGCTTTCTTT. This gives the protein CASSQFTGASGTEAFF.

The chain is built from TRBV4-2 and TRBJ1-4, with 7 bases identical to TRBD1. CDR3 length: 15 amino acids. The ends lost 2 bases at V and 6 bases at J; junction bases unmatched: 6. Germline CDR1 LGHNA, CDR2 YNFKEQ. The CDR3 spells CASSQPTGWDEKLFF. The CDR3 DNA reads TGTGCCAGCAGCCAACCGACAGGGTGGGATGAAAAACTGTTTTTT.

The CDR3 protein is CASSEDSGDNEQFF. For the CDR3, the DNA is TGTGCCAGCAGTGAGGACTCGGGCGACAATGAGCAGTTCTTC. V and J are TRBV9 and TRBJ2-1; D perhaps matches TRBD2 (5 bases). The germline V gene encodes CDR1 SGDLS and CDR2 YYNGEE. Trimming removed 5 bases at V and 5 bases at J, with 14 bases between. The CDR3 is made up of 14 amino acids. The full variable domain, with the rest looked up from reference TRBV9 and TRBJ2-1, is DSGVTQTPKHLITATGQRVTLRCSPRSGDLSVYWYQQSLDQGLQFLIQYYNGEERAKGNILERFSAQQFPDLHSELNLSSLELGDSALYFCASSEDSGDNEQFFGPGTRLTVL.

The chain combines TRBV7-2 with TRBJ1-6, with D possibly being TRBD1 (5 bases). CDR3 size: 16 residues. V dropped 4 bases and J dropped 3 bases, with 13 bases sitting between them. Germline-derived CDR1 and CDR2 are SGHTA and FQGNSA. The CDR3 coding sequence is TGTGCCAGCAGCTCCCCAGGGCCTCTCTATAATTCACCCCTCCACTTT. Protein sequence: CASSSPGPLYNSPLHF.

CDR3 residues: CASSINRAYNEQFF. The CDR3 coding sequence is TGTGCCAGTAGTATTAACAGGGCTTACAATGAGCAGTTCTTC. The J gene is TRBJ2-1, the V gene TRBV19; D perhaps matches TRBD1 (6 bases). The V end lost 3 bases, the J end lost 4 bases, and 10 bases lay between the germline ends. This CDR3 has 14 amino acids. CDR1 is LNHDA, CDR2 SQIVND, per germline (reference sequence).

The gene calls are TRBV19 and TRBJ1-5; no firm D call. The CDR3 is 16 amino acids. V was clipped by 5 bases and J by 3 bases, with 17 bases between them. Germline-derived CDR1 and CDR2 are LNHDA and SQIVND (reference sequence). The CDR3 coding sequence is TGTGCCAGTAGTCAAGCCACTACACGCTTCAATCAGCCCCAGCATTTT. Translating it yields CASSQATTRFNQPQHF.

The V gene is TRBV27, the J gene TRBJ2-1; possible D gene TRBD2, 6 bases. This CDR3 is built from 15 residues. Trimming cost V 4 bases and J 0 bases, with 10 bases left between them. Germline V lookup: CDR1 MNHEY, CDR2 SMNVEV (reference sequence). The CDR3 region has the DNA TGTGCCAGCAGTTATAGCGGAAGCTCCTACAATGAGCAGTTCTTC. Encoded protein: CASSYSGSSYNEQFF.

The chain is built from TRBV7-6 and TRBJ2-2, with D maybe TRBD1 (5 bases). The germline V gene has CDR1 SGHVS and CDR2 FNYEAQ. CDR3 length: 15 amino acids. With 5 bases removed from V and 7 bases from J, the gap between germline ends came to 17 bases. The CDR3 sequence is CASSPLTARSGELFF. The DNA of the CDR3 is TGTGCCAGCAGCCCCTTGACAGCTCGGAGCGGGGAGCTGTTTTTT.

The rearrangement joins TRBV25-1 to TRBJ1-6; no definite D call. This CDR3 comprises 15 residues. V dropped 1 base and J dropped 1 base, with 5 bases sitting between them. Germline CDR1 reads MGHDK; CDR2 reads SYGVNS. CDR3 residues: CASSESGSYNSPLHF. The CDR3 DNA is TGTGCCAGCAGTGAATCGGGGTCCTATAATTCACCCCTCCACTTT.

The chain combines TRBV19 with TRBJ1-5, with unresolved D. The CDR3 has 15 residues. Germline V gene data show CDR1 as LNHDA and CDR2 as SQIVND (reference sequence). Trimming stripped 2 bases from V and 0 bases from J, with 8 bases between. The CDR3 nucleotides read TGTGCCAGTAGTATATCGGGTTATAGCAATCAGCCCCAGCATTTT. Translating it yields CASSISGYSNQPQHF.

This clone was observed a few times. This chain joins TRBV7-9 and TRBJ1-2; 7 bases are shared with TRBD1. V lost 5 bases, J lost 0 bases, and 6 bases stayed unmatched. The germline V gene has CDR1 SEHNR and CDR2 FQNEAQ (reference sequence). This CDR3 is 15 amino acids long. The CDR3 DNA sequence: TGTGCCAGCAGCCTAAGGACAGGCTCTAACTATGGCTACACCTTC. It yields the protein CASSLRTGSNYGYTF.

The V and J genes are TRBV5-1 and TRBJ1-2; 7 positions match TRBD1. V shed 0 bases, J shed 7 bases, and the junction held 3 bases outside the gene matches. Germline CDR1 and CDR2: SGHRS and YFSETQ. This CDR3 has 13 amino acids. The CDR3 sequence is CASSLGQGPGYTF. Written as DNA, the CDR3 is TGCGCCAGCAGCTTGGGACAGGGACCTGGCTACACCTTC.

V and J are TRBV11-2 and TRBJ2-1, with 8 bases fitting TRBD2. This CDR3 spans 14 amino acids. Germline-derived CDR1 and CDR2 are SGHAT and FQNNGV. With V trimmed by 4 bases and J by 5 bases, 4 bases remained unmatched. CDR3 nucleotide sequence: TGTGCCAGCAGCTCTACTAGCGGTCACAATGAGCAGTTCTTC. It specifies CASSSTSGHNEQFF.

CDR3 in amino acids: CASSLNQGNTEAFF. Here the CDR3 DNA reads TGTGCCAGCTCACTTAATCAGGGGAACACTGAAGCTTTCTTT. V gene TRBV18 combines with J gene TRBJ1-1; perhaps TRBD1 as D (5 bases). V gave up 4 bases and J gave up 1 base, with 10 bases separating them. Germline V lookup: CDR1 KGHSH, CDR2 LQKENI. The CDR3 loop spans 14 amino acids.

The V and J genes are TRBV4-1 and TRBJ2-3; 7 nucleotides align to TRBD1. Germline-derived CDR1 and CDR2 are MGHRA and YSYEKL. The CDR3 length is 15 residues. J lost 4 bases, V lost 2 bases, and 6 bases had no gene match. The CDR3 bases are TGCGCCAGCAGCCAAACAGGGGAAGGCGCAGATACGCAGTATTTT. Amino acids: CASSQTGEGADTQYF.

On this clone itself: This sample also contains other DNA sequences that code for the same CDR3. The V gene is TRBV5-6, the J gene TRBJ1-4, with 8 bases identical to TRBD1. In germline, CDR1 is SGHDT, CDR2 YYEEEE. The CDR3 totals 16 residues. V dropped 4 bases and J dropped 0; count of bases not matched to a gene: 5. The CDR3 protein is CASSLDRVATNEKLFF. The CDR3 DNA reads as TGTGCCAGCAGCCTGGACAGGGTGGCAACTAATGAAAAACTGTTTTTT.